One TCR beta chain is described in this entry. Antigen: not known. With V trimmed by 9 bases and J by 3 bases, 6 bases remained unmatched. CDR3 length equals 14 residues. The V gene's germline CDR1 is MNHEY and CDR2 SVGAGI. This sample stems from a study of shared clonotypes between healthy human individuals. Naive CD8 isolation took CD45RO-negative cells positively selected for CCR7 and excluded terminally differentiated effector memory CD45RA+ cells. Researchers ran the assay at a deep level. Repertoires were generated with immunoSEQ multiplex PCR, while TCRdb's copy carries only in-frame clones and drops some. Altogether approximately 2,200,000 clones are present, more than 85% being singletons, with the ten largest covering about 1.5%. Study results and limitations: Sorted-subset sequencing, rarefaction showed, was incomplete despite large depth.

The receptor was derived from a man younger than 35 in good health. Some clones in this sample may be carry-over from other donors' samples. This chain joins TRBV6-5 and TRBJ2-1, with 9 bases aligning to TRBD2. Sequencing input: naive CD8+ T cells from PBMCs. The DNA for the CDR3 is TGTGCCAGAATGAGCGGGAGGAACTACAATGAGCAGTTCTTC. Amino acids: CARMSGRNYNEQFF.